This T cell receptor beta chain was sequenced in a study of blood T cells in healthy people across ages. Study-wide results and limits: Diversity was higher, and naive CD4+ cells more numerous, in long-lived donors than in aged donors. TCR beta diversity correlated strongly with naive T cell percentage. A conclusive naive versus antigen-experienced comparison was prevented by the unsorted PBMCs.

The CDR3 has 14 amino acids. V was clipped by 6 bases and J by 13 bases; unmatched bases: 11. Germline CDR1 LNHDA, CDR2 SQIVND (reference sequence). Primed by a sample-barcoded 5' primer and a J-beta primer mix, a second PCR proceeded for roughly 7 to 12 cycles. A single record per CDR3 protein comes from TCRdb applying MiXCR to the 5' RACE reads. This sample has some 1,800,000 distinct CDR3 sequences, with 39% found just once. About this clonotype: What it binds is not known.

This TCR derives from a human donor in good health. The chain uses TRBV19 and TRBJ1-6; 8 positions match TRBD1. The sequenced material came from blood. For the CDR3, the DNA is TGTGCCAGTAGCGGACAGGGCGTAACAGGGCCCCTCCACTTT. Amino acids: CASSGQGVTGPLHF.